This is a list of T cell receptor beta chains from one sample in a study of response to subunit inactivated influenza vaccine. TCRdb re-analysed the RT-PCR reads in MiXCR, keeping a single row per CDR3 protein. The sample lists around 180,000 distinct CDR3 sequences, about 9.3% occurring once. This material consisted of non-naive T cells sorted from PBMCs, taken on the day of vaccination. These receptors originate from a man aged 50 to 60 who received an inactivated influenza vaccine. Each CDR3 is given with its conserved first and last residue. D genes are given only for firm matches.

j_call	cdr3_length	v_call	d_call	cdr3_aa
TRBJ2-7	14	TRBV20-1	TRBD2	CSASGLAGKYEQYF
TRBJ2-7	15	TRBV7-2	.	CASSLTPLGDYEQYF
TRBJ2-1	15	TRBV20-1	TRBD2	CSARHSSGRLNEQFF
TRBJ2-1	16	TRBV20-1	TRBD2	CSALLMGGSSYNEQFF
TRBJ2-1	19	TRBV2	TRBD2	CAFCFGPVGGRIPYNEQFF
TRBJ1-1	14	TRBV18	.	CASSPLDRNTEAFF
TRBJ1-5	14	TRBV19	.	CASTNGKVNQPQHF
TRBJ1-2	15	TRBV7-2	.	CASSRRLGPGYGYTF
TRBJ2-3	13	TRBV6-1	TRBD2	CATDPGGADTQYF
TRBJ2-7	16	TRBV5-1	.	CASSPGVSVYSYEQYF
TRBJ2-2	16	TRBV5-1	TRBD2	CASSPGLAGVAGELFF
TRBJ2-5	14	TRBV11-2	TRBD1	CASSLLQGLETQYF
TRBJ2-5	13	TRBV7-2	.	CASSPNRKETQYF
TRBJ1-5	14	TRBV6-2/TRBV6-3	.	CASSYSPGTGPQHF
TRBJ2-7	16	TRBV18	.	CASSPRVPGNTYEQYF
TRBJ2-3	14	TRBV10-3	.	CAISTRGGTDTQYF
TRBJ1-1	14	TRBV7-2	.	CASTLGASNTEAFF
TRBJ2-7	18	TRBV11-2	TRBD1	CASSWNAPTGAGTYEQYF
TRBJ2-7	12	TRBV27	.	CASGRGLNEQYF
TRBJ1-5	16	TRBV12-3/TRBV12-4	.	CASSLGASRGNQPQHF
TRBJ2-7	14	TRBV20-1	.	CSARDFGREYEQYF
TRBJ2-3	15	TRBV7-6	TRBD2	CASSLAGASTDTQYF
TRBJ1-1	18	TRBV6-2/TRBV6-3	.	CASSYRGNNRNMNTEAFF
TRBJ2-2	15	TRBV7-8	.	CASSLVGISTGELFF
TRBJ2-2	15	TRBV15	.	CATSRDLEGPRELFF
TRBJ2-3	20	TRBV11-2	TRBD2	CASSLRTSGRAFRYTDTQYF
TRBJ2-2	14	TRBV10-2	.	CASKGRLNTGELFF
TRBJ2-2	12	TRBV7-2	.	CASSYYTGELFF
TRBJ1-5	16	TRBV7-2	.	CASSLGGVLSNQPQHF
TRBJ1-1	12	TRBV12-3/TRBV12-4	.	CASSFGGVKAFF
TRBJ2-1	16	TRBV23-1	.	CASSQSSAGAGNEQFF
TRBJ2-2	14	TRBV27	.	CASSRGPYDGELFF
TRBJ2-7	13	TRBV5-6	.	CASSQKLGYEQYF
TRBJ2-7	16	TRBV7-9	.	CASSLGGTRYSYEQYF
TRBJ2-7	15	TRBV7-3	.	CASSLRDGWNYEQYF
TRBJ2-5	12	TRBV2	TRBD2	CASRGLAETQYF
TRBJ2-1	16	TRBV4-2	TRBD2	CASSPGLAGGVIEQFF
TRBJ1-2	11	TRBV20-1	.	CSPGKGDGYTF
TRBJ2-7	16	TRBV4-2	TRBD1	CASSQDLGTGRNEQYF
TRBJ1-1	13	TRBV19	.	CASREKHYTEAFF
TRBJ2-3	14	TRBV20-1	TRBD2	CSADRGRITDTQYF
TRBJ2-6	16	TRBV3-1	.	CASSLSSSWGANVLTF
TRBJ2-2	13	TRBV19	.	CASSDTNHQELFF
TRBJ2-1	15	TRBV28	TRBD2	CASSPGLGSYNEQFF
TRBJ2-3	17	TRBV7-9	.	CASSLARGPRGTDTQYF
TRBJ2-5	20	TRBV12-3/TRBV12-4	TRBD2	CASSRGTSGSGGRNRETQYF
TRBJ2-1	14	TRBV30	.	CAWSVSFGRNEQFF
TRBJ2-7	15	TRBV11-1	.	CASSFAQGPSYEQYF
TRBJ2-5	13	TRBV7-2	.	CASSVTWQETQYF
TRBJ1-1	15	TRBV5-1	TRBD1	CASSSWTGGYTEAFF
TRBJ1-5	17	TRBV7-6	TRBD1	CASSAGQGWASNQPQHF
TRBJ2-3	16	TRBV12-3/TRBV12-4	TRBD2	CASSLARGRSTDTQYF
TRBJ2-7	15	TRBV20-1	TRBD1	CSARGQGQGSDEQYF
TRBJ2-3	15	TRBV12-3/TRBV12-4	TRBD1	CASSPGGQGRDTQYF
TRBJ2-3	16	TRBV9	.	CASSETGALETDTQYF